Listed here are 19 T cell receptor beta chains from one sample, sequenced in a study of blood T cell repertoires in COVID-19. Profiled with immunoSEQ multiplex PCR; TCRdb holds only in-frame clones, not every one. The sample contains some 270,000 clones, 80% to 90% of which appear only once. Sequencing was done on a sample of PBMCs or T cells enriched from blood (not recorded which). These receptor sequences come from a woman under 40 who had recovered from COVID-19.

The chain carries TRBV6-4 and TRBJ2-1; 12 bases fit TRBD1. Germline loops: CDR1 MRHNA, CDR2 SNTAGT. The CDR3 runs to 15 residues. V lost 0 bases, J lost 8 bases, and 2 bases stayed unmatched. The CDR3 coding sequence is TGTGCCAGCAGTGACTCCGGGACAGGGGGCGATGAGCAGTTCTTC. Protein product: CASSDSGTGGDEQFF.

The chain combines TRBV30 with TRBJ1-6; 7 nucleotides agree with TRBD1. CDR3 size: 17 residues. V lost 2 bases to trimming and J lost 8 bases; unmatched junction nucleotides: 15. Germline CDR1 is GTSNPN and CDR2 is SVGIG (reference sequence). CDR3 protein: CAWSSKSQGQSYSPLHF. The DNA for the CDR3 is TGTGCCTGGAGTAGTAAAAGTCAGGGACAGTCCTATTCACCCCTCCACTTT.

This chain joins TRBV28 and TRBJ1-4; TRBD1 matches 8 bases. The CDR3 consists of 16 residues. CDR1 MDHEN and CDR2 SYDVKM come from the germline V gene. Trimming removed 4 bases from V and 2 bases from J; junction bases left unmatched: 6. The chain's CDR3 is CASSSVRDRTNEKLFF. CDR3 coding DNA: TGTGCCAGCAGTTCGGTACGGGACAGGACTAATGAAAAACTGTTTTTT.

The chain uses TRBV11-2 and TRBJ1-2; 7 positions match TRBD1. Germline trimming cut 1 base from V and 0 bases from J; bases unmatched to any gene: 5. This CDR3 comprises 16 residues. The germline V gene encodes CDR1 SGHAT and CDR2 FQNNGV. The CDR3 bases are TGTGCCAGCAGCTTAGCACAGGGGCGAGCTAACTATGGCTACACCTTC. Its protein product is CASSLAQGRANYGYTF.

V gene TRBV30 combines with J gene TRBJ2-1, with D uncertain. This CDR3 comprises 13 residues. Germline CDR1 and CDR2: GTSNPN and SVGIG (reference sequence). The ends were cut back, 4 bases at V and 9 bases at J, with 16 bases in the middle. The CDR3 reads CAWTRSLDREQFF. The CDR3 coding sequence is TGTGCCTGGACACGCAGTCTTGATCGTGAGCAGTTCTTC.

The rearrangement links TRBV29-1 to TRBJ2-1; TRBD2 agrees at 8 bases. V lost 6 bases and J lost 7; bases outside the gene matches: 17. The CDR3 length is 16 residues. Germline CDR1 and CDR2: SQVTM and ANQGSEA. CDR3 sequence reads: CSVLALTPGGWNEQFF. CDR3 coding DNA: TGCAGCGTCTTAGCCCTAACTCCGGGAGGGTGGAATGAGCAGTTCTTC.

The rearrangement links TRBV6-6 to TRBJ1-1; D unresolved. The germline V and J ends were trimmed by 0 bases and 4 bases, with 12 bases remaining between them. This CDR3 contains 15 residues. Germline CDR1 reads MNHNY; CDR2 reads SVGAGI (reference sequence). The CDR3 reads CASSYSAHRSTEAFF. The CDR3 coding sequence is TGTGCCAGCAGTTACTCGGCCCACCGAAGCACTGAAGCTTTCTTT.

The DNA for the CDR3 is TGTGCCAGCAGCTTCGTACAGGGGATCGGGGAGCTGTTTTTT. Residues: CASSFVQGIGELFF. The chain combines TRBV7-9 with TRBJ2-2; 7 bases line up with TRBD1. Germline CDR1 is SEHNR and CDR2 is FQNEAQ (reference sequence). V was pared by 3 bases and J by 7 bases, with 5 bases of the junction left unmatched. The CDR3 is 14 amino acids.

The V call is TRBV11-2, the J call TRBJ2-6; the match to TRBD2 covers 9 bases. The CDR3 loop spans 19 amino acids. CDR1 SGHAT and CDR2 FQNNGV come from the germline V gene. Losses at the gene ends were 2 bases for V and 2 bases for J; bases not matched to a gene: 10. The CDR3 DNA reads as TGTGCCAGCAGCTTAACTGCGGGCGGGAGGGCCACTGGGGCCAACGTCCTGACTTTC. Protein sequence: CASSLTAGGRATGANVLTF.

As concerns this clone: This sample includes further DNA sequences coding for the same CDR3. The chain links TRBV18 to TRBJ1-2; possibly TRBD1 for D (6 bases). V was cut by 3 bases and J by 2 bases, with 7 bases left in between. This CDR3 comprises 13 residues. Per the germline V gene, CDR1 is KGHSH and CDR2 is LQKENI. CDR3 amino acids: CASSPDRNYGYTF. The CDR3, as DNA: TGTGCCAGCTCACCTGACAGGAACTATGGCTACACCTTC.

The chain carries TRBV14 and TRBJ1-1; D remains ambiguous. Deletions cut 0 bases from V and 1 base from J, with 6 bases between. The CDR3 spans 14 residues. Germline V gene sequence: CDR1 SGHDN, CDR2 FVKESK. CDR3 in DNA: TGTGCCAGCAGCCAAGACAGGCGGAACACTGAAGCTTTCTTT. It yields the protein CASSQDRRNTEAFF.

This chain uses TRBV5-1 with TRBJ2-5; D gene uncertain. The ends were cut back, 0 bases at V and 3 bases at J, with 12 bases in the middle. This CDR3 is built from 15 residues. CDR1 and CDR2 (germline): SGHRS, YFSETQ. CDR3 loop: CASSLGQRREETQYF. The CDR3 DNA reads TGCGCCAGCAGCTTGGGGCAGCGACGTGAAGAGACCCAGTACTTC.

The rearrangement joins TRBV27 to TRBJ2-7; the match to TRBD2 covers 12 bases. Germline trimming cut 5 bases from V and 4 bases from J; bases unmatched to any gene: 12. CDR3 length: 17 residues. Germline V gives CDR1 MNHEY, CDR2 SMNVEV (reference sequence). The CDR3 DNA follows: TGTGCCAGCAGTCCAGCCACTAGCGGGGGGCCGGGTTACGAGCAGTACTTC. Amino acids: CASSPATSGGPGYEQYF.

V is TRBV3-1 (or the pseudogene TRBV3-2) and J is TRBJ2-7; D gene uncertain. V was trimmed by 2 bases and J by 3 bases, leaving 14 bases between them. This CDR3 is 15 amino acids long. Germline-derived CDR1 and CDR2 are LGHDT and YNNKEL (reference sequence). The CDR3 here is CASSQIQLPLYEQYF. DNA for the CDR3: TGTGCCAGCAGCCAAATCCAACTACCCCTCTACGAGCAGTACTTC.

This clone appeared a few times. The chain combines TRBV7-2 with TRBJ1-3, with a weak D call TRBD1 (5 bases). With 1 base removed from V and 8 bases from J, the gap between germline ends came to 9 bases. This CDR3 contains 13 residues. In germline, CDR1 is SGHTA, CDR2 FQGNSA. CDR3 nucleotide sequence: TGTGCCAGCAGCTTAGTTGGGGGGGACACCATATATTTT. Amino acid sequence: CASSLVGGDTIYF.

V gene TRBV5-4 combines with J gene TRBJ2-5; 10 nucleotides line up with TRBD2. The germline V gene encodes CDR1 SGHNT and CDR2 YYREEE (reference sequence). The CDR3 consists of 17 residues. Germline trimming cut 3 bases from V and 1 base from J; bases unmatched to any gene: 9. The chain's CDR3 is CASSWGGTSASQETQYF. The CDR3 nucleotides read TGTGCCAGCAGCTGGGGGGGGACTAGCGCCTCCCAAGAGACCCAGTACTTC.

The chain couples TRBV10-2 to TRBJ2-7; 9 bases fit TRBD1. Trimming cost V 6 bases and J 5 bases; bases outside gene matches: 8. The CDR3 has 14 amino acids. Germline loops: CDR1 WSHSY, CDR2 SAAADI. CDR3 DNA: TGCGCCAGCAGACCACAGGGGGCGCACGACGAGCAGTACTTC. This encodes CASRPQGAHDEQYF.

The CDR3 loop is CASSLIPDREVNYGYTF. CDR3 DNA: TGTGCCAGCAGCTTGATTCCTGACAGGGAAGTTAACTATGGCTACACCTTC. This chain joins TRBV5-6 and TRBJ1-2, with 7 bases aligning to TRBD1. CDR3 size: 17 residues. Germline V CDR1 and CDR2: SGHDT, YYEEEE. V lost 1 base to trimming and J lost 1 base; unmatched junction nucleotides: 10.

The chain couples TRBV12-5 to TRBJ2-7; 9 positions agree with TRBD2. CDR3 length: 17 residues. The junction had 10 bases not matched to a gene; V was cut back by 2 bases and J by 2 bases. CDR1 LGHNT and CDR2 FRNRAP come from the germline V gene. CDR3 sequence: CASGLTYGLAGPYEQYF. CDR3 bases: TGTGCTAGTGGTTTGACATACGGGCTAGCGGGGCCCTACGAGCAGTACTTC.